The rows below give T cell receptor beta chains drawn from one sample of a study of post-analysis software for immune sequencing data. TCRdb fed the PCR reads into MiXCR, producing one record per CDR3 protein. The table has about 500,000 distinct CDR3 sequences, around 40% seen once. What was sequenced was blood. All receptors come from a girl aged 10 to 17 with multiple sclerosis. CDR3s include the opening cysteine and the closing phenylalanine or tryptophan. Each record gives: J gene, V gene, clone size, D gene, CDR3 DNA, CDR3 protein. A D gene is named only where the DNA matches it firmly. The listing skips clone size in some rows; elsewhere it reads once, few, many or a size class.

TRBJ2-5	TRBV20-1	.	.	TGCAGTGCTAACTTCCACCAAGAGACCCAGTACTTC	CSANFHQETQYF
TRBJ2-7	TRBV9	.	.	TGTGCCAGCAGCGTGGCCGACGGGGGCGAGCAGTACTTC	CASSVADGGEQYF
TRBJ2-3	TRBV27	.	TRBD2	TGTGCCAGCAGTTCTTATCCGGGACTAGGGCCAGATACGCAGTATTTT	CASSSYPGLGPDTQYF
TRBJ1-2	TRBV4-2	few	TRBD1	TGTGCCAGCAGCCAAGAACAGGGGGCGGATAAGTACTATGGCTACACCTTC	CASSQEQGADKYYGYTF
TRBJ1-5	TRBV12-3/TRBV12-4	few	.	TGTGCCAGCAGTTTGGTCAGGGATGATCAGCCCCAGCATTTT	CASSLVRDDQPQHF
TRBJ2-1	TRBV7-9	.	.	TGTGCCAGCAGCTTACCGGCCTCCTACAATGAGCAGTTCTTC	CASSLPASYNEQFF
TRBJ1-6	TRBV10-3	.	.	TGTGCCATCAGTGAGTCGGACACTAGTGAGACACCCCTCCACTTT	CAISESDTSETPLHF
TRBJ1-1	TRBV12-3/TRBV12-4	.	TRBD1	TGTGCCAGCATCCTACAGGGGGCAGGTGAAGCTTTCTTT	CASILQGAGEAFF
TRBJ1-4	TRBV5-1	.	.	TGCGCCAGCAGCTTTAATTCGGCAGGCAGTATCACTAATGAAAAACTGTTTTTT	CASSFNSAGSITNEKLFF
TRBJ1-5	TRBV12-3/TRBV12-4	.	TRBD1	TGTGCCAGCAGGGAGGGACAGGGGGGAAATCAGCCCCAGCATTTT	CASREGQGGNQPQHF
TRBJ2-5	TRBV20-1	few	TRBD2	TGCAGTGCTAGCCCCGGACTAGCGGGAGAGGAGACCCAGTACTTC	CSASPGLAGEETQYF
TRBJ2-1	TRBV10-3	.	TRBD2	TGTGCCATCAGTGGGGGACTAGCGGGAGGCCCCTCCTACAATGAGCAGTTCTTC	CAISGGLAGGPSYNEQFF
TRBJ2-7	TRBV29-1	few	TRBD1	TGCAGCGCCACCGCCCCTCTCGACAGGGGTCTCTACGAGCAGTACTTC	CSATAPLDRGLYEQYF
TRBJ2-3	TRBV20-1	.	TRBD2	TGCAGTGCTAAACCGGGACTAGCGGGAGAAGGGGCAGATACGCAGTATTTT	CSAKPGLAGEGADTQYF
TRBJ2-7	TRBV28	.	.	TGTGCCAGCAGCATCTTTAGAGGCACCTACGAGCAGTACTTC	CASSIFRGTYEQYF
TRBJ1-1	TRBV5-1	.	.	TGCGCCAGCAGTCCTCGACGGATCTCTGAAGCTTTCTTT	CASSPRRISEAFF
TRBJ2-7	TRBV28	few	.	TGTGCCAGCTTCCAGCGGCCTCGGGGTGAGCAGTACTTC	CASFQRPRGEQYF
TRBJ2-2	TRBV5-1	.	.	TGCGCCAGCAGCTTTATTGGGGACTTTTACACCGGGGAGCTGTTTTTT	CASSFIGDFYTGELFF
TRBJ2-5	TRBV7-2	.	.	TGTACCAGCAGCTTAACGGGCCAGGTGGAGACCCAGTACTTC	CTSSLTGQVETQYF
TRBJ2-1	TRBV6-1	few	TRBD2	TGTGCCAGCAGTGCCCGACTAGCGGGAACCTACAATGAGCAGTTCTTC	CASSARLAGTYNEQFF
TRBJ2-1	TRBV29-1	once	TRBD2	TGCAGCGGGGGGAGGGTGAATGAGCAGTTCTTC	CSGGRVNEQFF
TRBJ1-5	TRBV10-3	few	.	TGTGCCAGCAGTGAAAGGAATCAGCCCCAGCATTTT	CASSERNQPQHF
TRBJ2-5	TRBV29-1	.	.	TGCAGCGTTGATTACGGGGATTCACAAGAGACCCAGTACTTC	CSVDYGDSQETQYF
TRBJ2-1	TRBV13	.	TRBD2	TGTGCCAGCAGCTTGTACACTAGCGGCTACAATGAGCAGTTCTTC	CASSLYTSGYNEQFF
TRBJ2-7	TRBV5-1	.	TRBD1	TGCGCCAGCAGCTGGAGACAGGGAGACGACGAGCAGTACTTC	CASSWRQGDDEQYF
TRBJ1-1	TRBV7-2	.	.	TGTGCCAGCAAGAGGGACACTGAAGCTTTCTTT	CASKRDTEAFF
TRBJ2-7	TRBV7-2	.	TRBD1	TGTGCCAGCAGCCCGGACAGGGCGGCCTACGAGCAGTACTTC	CASSPDRAAYEQYF
TRBJ2-7	TRBV5-1	.	TRBD2	TGCGCCAGCAGCCCCAGCGGGAGAAAGTACGAGCAGTACTTC	CASSPSGRKYEQYF
TRBJ2-7	TRBV6-1	.	.	TGTGTCAGCAGTGATCCCGGGACGGTCTCCTACGAGCAGTACTTC	CVSSDPGTVSYEQYF
TRBJ2-7	TRBV6-1	.	.	TGTGCCAGATTATTGTCGTACAGGGAAAACTACGAGCAGTACTTC	CARLLSYRENYEQYF
TRBJ2-7	TRBV12-3/TRBV12-4	few	TRBD1	TGTGCCAGCAGTATAAGGACAGGTACCTACGAGCAGTACTTC	CASSIRTGTYEQYF
TRBJ2-7	TRBV2	.	TRBD2	TGTGCCAGCAGGGAACAGAGCGGGGCCTTCTCCTACGAGCAGTACTTC	CASREQSGAFSYEQYF
TRBJ1-2	TRBV20-1	.	TRBD1	TGCAGTGCTAGTCGGACAGGGGGATTCTATGGCTACACCTTC	CSASRTGGFYGYTF
TRBJ1-2	TRBV20-1	.	.	TGCAGTGCTGCCCAAATTGACAGAAACTATGGCTACACCTTC	CSAAQIDRNYGYTF
TRBJ2-1	TRBV18	.	TRBD2	TGTGCCAGCTCACCTCCTAGCGGGAGGGCACATAATGAGCAGTTCTTC	CASSPPSGRAHNEQFF
TRBJ1-2	TRBV20-1	few	TRBD1	TGCAGTGCTAGCGAGGGGGCTTATGGCTACACCTTC	CSASEGAYGYTF
TRBJ1-6	TRBV7-2	few	TRBD1	TGTGCCAGCAGCCGAGACAGGGATAATTCACCCCTCCACTTT	CASSRDRDNSPLHF
TRBJ2-5	TRBV7-9	.	.	TGTGCCAGCAGCTTAGTGCCTAGCAGACAAGAGACCCTGTACTTC	CASSLVPSRQETLYF
TRBJ2-7	TRBV5-1	few	TRBD1	TGCGCCAGCAGCCGAGGGGGCTTCTACGAGCAGTACTTC	CASSRGGFYEQYF
TRBJ1-2	TRBV20-1	.	.	TGCAGTGCTAGCCCCTGGACTTGGGGCTACACCTTC	CSASPWTWGYTF
TRBJ2-2	TRBV10-3	.	TRBD2	TGTGCCATCAGTGACCTAGCGGGAGGGAACACCGGGGAGCTGTTTTTT	CAISDLAGGNTGELFF
TRBJ2-4	TRBV3-1	once	.	TGTGCCAGCAGCCAAGGAGGGGCCAAAAACATTCAGTACTTC	CASSQGGAKNIQYF
TRBJ2-1	TRBV20-1	once	.	TGCAGTGCTTCTCCCCGGGCGCGGGACGACAATGAGCCGTTCTTC	CSASPRARDDNEPFF
TRBJ2-7	TRBV12-3/TRBV12-4	.	TRBD1	TGTGCCAGCAGTTCGGACAGGGGGCCCTGCGAGCAGTACTTC	CASSSDRGPCEQYF
TRBJ1-2	TRBV3-1	.	TRBD1	TGTGCCAGCAGCCGAACAGGGGCCTCCTATGGCTACACCTTC	CASSRTGASYGYTF
TRBJ2-4	TRBV28	.	TRBD1	TGTGCCAGCAGTTTAGGGGGACAGGACATTCAGTACTTC	CASSLGGQDIQYF
TRBJ2-1	TRBV28	few	.	TGTGCCAGCATGAGAGGTTACTACAATGAGCAGTTCTTC	CASMRGYYNEQFF
TRBJ1-4	TRBV2	few	.	TGTGCCAGCAGTGATAGTGGCAGGGGTTCTGAAAAACTGTTTTTT	CASSDSGRGSEKLFF
TRBJ2-1	TRBV27	.	TRBD2	TGTGCCAGCAGTCCCCGACTAGCGAGATACGTCGATGAGCAGTTCTTC	CASSPRLARYVDEQFF
TRBJ2-1	TRBV10-3	once	.	TGTGCCACCTTGGGTATGGGGATTGATGAGCAGTTCTTC	CATLGMGIDEQFF
TRBJ2-3	TRBV24-1	once	.	TGTGCCACCAGTGATTTGCGGTCAGGATCAAATACGCAGTATTTT	CATSDLRSGSNTQYF
TRBJ2-3	TRBV21-1	.	.	TGTGCCAGCAGCATCCCTCTACAGACCAACACAGATACGCAGTATTTT	CASSIPLQTNTDTQYF
TRBJ2-5	TRBV4-1	.	TRBD1	TGCGCCAGCAGCCAACGCAAAGGACAGGGGGCGATGGAGACCCAGTACTTC	CASSQRKGQGAMETQYF